The 13 T cell receptor beta chains below all came from one sample that was sequenced in a study of read filtering for tumor transcriptome and immune sequencing. Molecular barcoded adaptors covering alpha/delta and beta/gamma chains were used on 400 ng RNA. Using its own MiXCR run on the reads, TCRdb lists one record per CDR3 protein. Among around 130,000 distinct CDR3 sequences, about 13% were seen once, and the ten largest hold 8% to 9%. The sample comprised a population of CD138-negative cells sorted from bone marrow. The receptors were sampled from a donor at least 40 years old with multiple myeloma.

The chain joins TRBV29-1 to TRBJ2-4; TRBD1 matches 7 bases. The germline CDR1 and CDR2 sequences are SQVTM and ANQGSEA. Unmatched junction bases numbered 10, after V lost 7 bases and J lost 10 bases. CDR3 length equals 12 residues. The CDR3: CSAGTQGWIQYF. DNA for the CDR3: TGCAGCGCCGGGACACAGGGGTGGATTCAGTACTTC.

Ten or more counts support this clonotype. The V and J genes are TRBV20-1 and TRBJ2-1; unclear D gene. The V end lost 5 bases, the J end lost 7 bases, and 9 bases lay between the germline ends. The CDR3 loop spans 11 amino acids. Per the germline V gene, CDR1 is DFQATT and CDR2 is SNEGSKA (reference sequence). CDR3 sequence: CSAARFNEQFF. CDR3 nucleotides: TGCAGTGCTGCTCGTTTTAATGAGCAGTTCTTC.

On this clonotype: A far larger clone is only one base removed, so a read error is likely. The V gene is TRBV11-2, the J gene TRBJ2-1; D not resolved. The germline gives CDR1 SGHAT, CDR2 FQNNGV. This CDR3 contains 15 residues. The CDR3 sequence is CASSLEVRSYSEQFF. In DNA form, the CDR3 reads TGTGCCAGCAGCTTAGAGGTGCGGTCCTACAGTGAGCAGTTCTTC. The full variable domain, completed using reference TRBV11-2 and TRBJ2-1, is EAGVAQSPRYKIIEKRQSVAFWCNPISGHATLYWYQQILGQGPKLLIQFQNNGVVDDSQLPKDRFSAERLKGVDSTLKIQPAKLEDSAVYLCASSLEVRSYSEQFFGPGTRLTVL.

Remarks on this clonotype: It may be a read error: a sequence one base away is much more abundant. This sequence joins TRBV7-8 and TRBJ1-6; 8 nucleotides align to TRBD1. The CDR3 consists of 15 residues. CDR1 SGHVS and CDR2 FQNEAQ come from the germline V gene. CDR3 region: CASSSGGENNLPLHF. CDR3 in DNA: TGTGCCAGCAGCTCAGGGGGCGAGAATAATTTACCCCTCCACTTT.

This clonotype was observed many times. This chain joins TRBV18 and TRBJ2-1; TRBD1 matches at 8 bases. The CDR3 is made up of 17 amino acids. V gave up 3 bases and J gave up 7 bases; unmatched junction bases: 14. The V gene's germline CDR1 is KGHSH and CDR2 LQKENI. The CDR3 DNA sequence: TGTGCCAGCTCACCTCTCGTTGGCAGGGGGCCCCATAATGAGCAGTTCTTC. Amino acids: CASSPLVGRGPHNEQFF.

This clonotype was counted at least ten times. The CDR3, as DNA: TGTGCCAGCAGCTTAGTGGCGATCCCTCCTGAGCAGTTCTTC. Protein sequence: CASSLVAIPPEQFF. V usage is TRBV7-2 and J usage is TRBJ2-1; D is undetermined. Germline V gives CDR1 SGHTA, CDR2 FQGNSA. The V and J ends lost 1 base and 9 bases respectively, with 13 bases between them. CDR3 length equals 14 residues.

This clonotype was recorded only once. The chain joins TRBV5-1 to TRBJ1-1; D is uncertain. The germline V and J ends were trimmed by 2 bases and 1 base, with 9 bases remaining between them. This CDR3 region has 14 residues. Looked up from germline, CDR1 is SGHRS and CDR2 is YFSETQ. CDR3 residues: CASSLEAANTEAFF. In DNA form, the CDR3 reads TGCGCCAGCAGCTTAGAGGCAGCGAACACTGAAGCTTTCTTT.

This clonotype was recorded many times. The chain links TRBV24-1 to TRBJ2-1, with TRBD1 as a possible D gene (6 bases). The CDR3 loop spans 14 amino acids. Germline V CDR1 and CDR2: KGHDR, SFDVKD. The germline V and J ends were trimmed by 8 bases and 0 bases, with 10 bases remaining between them. The CDR3: CATMDSGSYNEQFF. DNA for the CDR3: TGTGCCACCATGGACAGCGGCTCCTACAATGAGCAGTTCTTC.

This clonotype was counted ten times or more. The genes are TRBV29-1 and TRBJ2-5; TRBD1 matches at 8 bases. CDR1 and CDR2 (germline): SQVTM, ANQGSEA. V lost 6 bases, J lost 2 bases, and 5 bases stayed unmatched. The CDR3 loop spans 13 amino acids. The CDR3 sequence is CSVQGAGQETQYF. The DNA for the CDR3 is TGCAGCGTCCAGGGGGCAGGACAAGAGACCCAGTACTTC.

This clonotype showed up many times. V gene TRBV4-3 combines with J gene TRBJ2-2, with TRBD2 matching over 11 bases. CDR3 size: 16 residues. V trimming: 3 bases; J trimming: 4 bases; junction bases outside the gene matches: 4. The germline gives CDR1 LGHNA, CDR2 YSLEER. In DNA form, the CDR3 reads TGCGCCAGCAGCCAGCTAGCGGGAGGATTCACCGGGGAGCTGTTTTTT. It specifies CASSQLAGGFTGELFF.

This clonotype was seen ten or more times. J is TRBJ2-1 and V is TRBV7-9; a possible D gene is TRBD2 (5 bases). The CDR3 is 12 residues long. Trimming removed 3 bases at V and 8 bases at J, with 8 bases between. Germline V gene data show CDR1 as SEHNR and CDR2 as FQNEAQ (reference sequence). Here the CDR3 reads CASSFGLYEQFF. The CDR3 DNA reads TGTGCCAGCAGCTTCGGACTCTATGAGCAGTTCTTC. Drawing the rest from reference TRBV7-9 and TRBJ2-1, the complete variable domain is DTGVSQNPRHKITKRGQNVTFRCDPISEHNRLYWYRQTLGQGPEFLTYFQNEAQLEKSRLLSDRFSAERPKGSFSTLEIQRTEQGDSAMYLCASSFGLYEQFFGPGTRLTVL.

This clonotype was found a few times. The rearrangement links TRBV24-1 to TRBJ2-2; 8 nucleotides align to TRBD1. Germline V lookup: CDR1 KGHDR, CDR2 SFDVKD. The junction had 2 bases not matched to a gene; V was cut back by 0 bases and J by 0 bases. This CDR3 has 17 residues. In DNA form, the CDR3 reads TGTGCCACCAGTGATTTGTTACAGGGGGCGAACACCGGGGAGCTGTTTTTT. Translation gives CATSDLLQGANTGELFF.

This clonotype was detected a few times. V and J are TRBV6-5 and TRBJ2-4, with TRBD1 matching over 7 bases. The germline V gene encodes CDR1 MNHEY and CDR2 SVGAGI. V trimming: 6 bases; J trimming: 5 bases; junction bases outside the gene matches: 7. The CDR3 covers 14 residues. The CDR3 region is CASREIGQENIQYF. In DNA, the CDR3 is TGTGCCAGCAGAGAAATAGGACAGGAAAACATTCAGTACTTC.